The 25 T cell receptor beta chains below all came from one sample that was sequenced in a study of blood T cell repertoires in COVID-19 (dated by TCRdb to 2020 to 2022). Receptor libraries were prepared by the immunoSEQ multiplex PCR assay. Imported from immuneACCESS, the table was reduced by TCRdb to in-frame sequences with V and J called. These copies leave out some clones; in studies compared against another copy, an unresolved V gene accounts for under half, and the cause of the remainder is not known. In all, the sample holds 200,000 to 250,000 clones, and approximately 80% of those were seen once. The ten largest clones take up around 7.8% of the sample. The sample comprised peripheral blood. These receptors originate from a woman over 75 with COVID-19, enrolled during active disease.

This chain uses TRBV7-2 with TRBJ2-5, with D possibly TRBD1 on 5 matching bases. Germline values: CDR1 SGHTA, CDR2 FQGNSA. The CDR3 sequence is 14 residues long. Trimming pared 2 bases from V and 2 bases from J, leaving 9 bases between. CDR3 sequence (DNA): TGTGCCAGCAGCTTATCTCCAGGGCAAGAGACCCAGTACTTC. Residues: CASSLSPGQETQYF.

The V and J genes are TRBV11-2 and TRBJ1-3, with a weak D call TRBD1 (6 bases). CDR1 and CDR2 (germline): SGHAT, FQNNGV. The CDR3 spans 16 residues. V was shortened by 2 bases and J by 4 bases, with 15 bases between the two germline ends. CDR3 residues: CASSLNPGARGNTIYF. CDR3 nucleotides: TGTGCCAGCAGCTTAAACCCAGGGGCGCGGGGAAACACCATATATTTT.

The chain carries TRBV2 and TRBJ1-6; 11 bases fit TRBD1. The CDR3 is 16 residues long. CDR1 and CDR2 from the germline V gene are SNHLY and FYNNEI. The trim removed 6 bases at V and 7 bases at J, leaving 8 bases unmatched. Here the CDR3 DNA reads TGTGCCAGCAGCCGGGACAGGGGGGTAGGGAATTCACCCCTCCACTTT. Translation gives CASSRDRGVGNSPLHF. Full variable domain (remainder filled in from reference TRBV2 and TRBJ1-6): EPEVTQTPSHQVTQMGQEVILRCVPISNHLYFYWYRQILGQKVEFLVSFYNNEISEKSEIFDDQFSVERPDGSNFTLKIRSTKLEDSAMYFCASSRDRGVGNSPLHFGNGTRLTVT.

V usage is TRBV19 and J usage is TRBJ1-5, with D possibly being TRBD1 (6 bases). The V end lost 7 bases, the J end lost 7 bases, and 26 bases lay between the germline ends. The CDR3 consists of 17 residues. Germline CDR1 is LNHDA and CDR2 is SQIVND (reference sequence). CDR3 protein: CASKNPRIIRGGQPQHF. CDR3 nucleotides: TGTGCCAGTAAGAACCCCAGAATTATCAGGGGCGGCCAGCCCCAGCATTTT.

The J gene is TRBJ1-5, the V gene TRBV5-1; TRBD1 aligns across 7 bases. With V trimmed by 7 bases and J by 1 base, 5 bases remained unmatched. The CDR3 consists of 14 residues. The V gene's germline CDR1 is SGHRS and CDR2 YFSETQ. Here the CDR3 reads CASGTGESNQPQHF. The CDR3 region has the DNA TGCGCCAGCGGAACAGGGGAGAGCAATCAGCCCCAGCATTTT.

The V gene is TRBV27, the J gene TRBJ1-5; 7 bases map to TRBD1. Germline V CDR1 and CDR2: MNHEY, SMNVEV (reference sequence). The ends lost 5 bases at V and 4 bases at J; junction bases unmatched: 14. The CDR3 is 17 amino acids. The CDR3 nucleotides are TGTGCCAGCAGTGTTACAGGGGAGTTAAGCCTAAATCAGCCCCAGCATTTT. Its translation is CASSVTGELSLNQPQHF.

V and J are TRBV29-1 and TRBJ1-3; TRBD1 is a possible D gene (6 bases). CDR1 SQVTM and CDR2 ANQGSEA come from the germline V gene. The V end lost 5 bases, the J end lost 0 bases, and 17 bases lay between the germline ends. The CDR3 spans 16 residues. The CDR3 loop is CSVRGGGTNSGNTIYF. The CDR3 coding sequence is TGCAGCGTTAGAGGCGGTGGGACAAACTCTGGAAACACCATATATTTT. Complete variable domain (other parts from reference TRBV29-1 and TRBJ1-3): SAVISQKPSRDICQRGTSLTIQCQVDSQVTMMFWYRQQPGQSLTLIATANQGSEATYESGFVIDKFPISRPNLTFSTLTVSNMSPEDSSIYLCSVRGGGTNSGNTIYFGEGSWLTVV.

This clone was seen more than once but under ten times. The CDR3: CASSPPRQGWEKLFF. The CDR3 nucleotides are TGTGCCAGCAGTCCCCCGAGACAGGGCTGGGAAAAACTGTTTTTT. The chain carries TRBV28 and TRBJ1-4, with 7 bases fitting TRBD1. Germline V gene data show CDR1 as MDHEN and CDR2 as SYDVKM. V was pared by 5 bases and J by 8 bases, with 11 bases of the junction left unmatched. This CDR3 spans 15 amino acids.

V usage is TRBV3-1 (or the pseudogene TRBV3-2) and J usage is TRBJ1-1; D is unresolved. This CDR3 is 12 amino acids long. From germline, CDR1 is LGHDT and CDR2 YNNKEL (reference sequence). Deletions cut 0 bases from V and 9 bases from J, with 8 bases between. CDR3: CASSQEGGKAFF. In DNA, the CDR3 is TGTGCCAGCAGCCAAGAGGGAGGGAAAGCTTTCTTT.

This chain links TRBV19 with TRBJ1-6; 7 bases fit TRBD1. Germline V gene data show CDR1 as LNHDA and CDR2 as SQIVND (reference sequence). Trimming at V came to 3 bases and at J to 5 bases, leaving 4 bases not matched to a gene. The CDR3 spans 15 residues. For the CDR3, the DNA is TGTGCCAGTAGTATGGGCCAGGGGGATAATTCACCCCTCCACTTT. This encodes CASSMGQGDNSPLHF.

The V call is TRBV9, the J call TRBJ2-3, with TRBD2 identical over 10 bases. This CDR3 contains 19 residues. CDR1 and CDR2 (germline): SGDLS, YYNGEE. The trim removed 0 bases at V and 0 bases at J, leaving 10 bases unmatched. Here the CDR3 reads CASSVGPAGGPGSTDTQYF. CDR3 DNA sequence: TGTGCCAGCAGCGTAGGGCCAGCGGGAGGGCCAGGGAGCACAGATACGCAGTATTTT.

The J gene is TRBJ1-1, the V gene TRBV18, with a tentative D call TRBD1 (5 bases). This CDR3 comprises 15 residues. Looked up from germline, CDR1 is KGHSH and CDR2 is LQKENI. The V end lost 4 bases, the J end lost 3 bases, and 15 bases lay between the germline ends. The CDR3 here is CASSLTSRGDTEAFF. CDR3 DNA: TGTGCCAGCTCACTTACGTCGCGGGGGGACACTGAAGCTTTCTTT.

The V call is TRBV7-3, the J call TRBJ1-2; no reliable D call. Trimming stripped 2 bases from V and 8 bases from J, with 15 bases between. The CDR3 totals 14 residues. In germline, CDR1 is SGHTA, CDR2 FQGTGA. The CDR3 DNA reads TGTGCCAGCAGCTTAGGCGGGCTCGTCGGGGGCTACACCTTC. This sequence encodes CASSLGGLVGGYTF.

For the CDR3, the DNA is TGTGCCAGCAGCTCACCAGTGACAGGGGGTGAAAAACTGTTTTTT. Protein product: CASSSPVTGGEKLFF. V usage is TRBV6-6 and J usage is TRBJ1-4; 9 bases match TRBD1. This CDR3 region has 15 residues. Germline values: CDR1 MNHNY, CDR2 SVGAGI (reference sequence). With V trimmed by 6 bases and J by 7 bases, 9 bases remained unmatched.

This clone has only a few counts. The chain combines TRBV3-1 (or the pseudogene TRBV3-2) with TRBJ1-5; TRBD1 matches at 12 bases. The V gene end was trimmed by 3 bases and the J gene end by 7 bases; junction bases not matched to a gene: 7. The CDR3 extends over 16 amino acids. Germline CDR1 LGHDT, CDR2 YNNKEL (reference sequence). The CDR3 bases are TGTGCCAGCAGCCAGGCCGGGACAGGGGGCTTGCAGCCCCAGCATTTT. As protein: CASSQAGTGGLQPQHF.

Here the CDR3 DNA reads TGTGCCAGTATTGGGCACCCGGGGACTGAAGCTTTCTTT. Its protein product is CASIGHPGTEAFF. The rearrangement uses TRBV19 and TRBJ1-1; no clear D gene. The CDR3 is 13 residues long. The germline CDR1 and CDR2 sequences are LNHDA and SQIVND (reference sequence). Trimming cost V 7 bases and J 5 bases, with 14 bases left between them. The complete variable domain, with remaining parts taken from reference TRBV19 and TRBJ1-1, reads DGGITQSPKYLFRKEGQNVTLSCEQNLNHDAMYWYRQDPGQGLRLIYYSQIVNDFQKGDIAEGYSVSREKKESFPLTVTSAQKNPTAFYLCASIGHPGTEAFFGQGTRLTVV.

The chain combines TRBV10-3 with TRBJ1-2; TRBD1 aligns across 9 bases. This CDR3 spans 13 amino acids. Germline CDR1 and CDR2: ENHRY and SYGVKD. Trimming at V came to 6 bases and at J to 3 bases, leaving 2 bases not matched to a gene. Here the CDR3 DNA reads TGTGCCATCAGGACAGGGGGGTACTATGGCTACACCTTC. Residues: CAIRTGGYYGYTF.

The chain links TRBV6-5 to TRBJ2-7; 8 bases align to TRBD2. Germline lookup yields CDR1 MNHEY and CDR2 SVGAGI. The CDR3 is 13 amino acids. The V gene end was trimmed by 10 bases and the J gene end by 5 bases; junction bases not matched to a gene: 10. CDR3 in amino acids: CATAGTRPNEQYF. The CDR3 DNA sequence: TGTGCCACCGCCGGGACTAGACCCAACGAGCAGTACTTC.

This clone was picked up one time. V and J are TRBV28 and TRBJ1-2; D may be TRBD1 (5 bases). This CDR3 region has 13 residues. Trimming took 11 bases from V and 4 from J, leaving 17 bases between them. Germline lookup yields CDR1 MDHEN and CDR2 SYDVKM. CDR3 coding DNA: TGTGCCTCCGCCCCCGGGGGGGGCTATGGCTACACCTTC. The encoded protein is CASAPGGGYGYTF.

The chain carries TRBV19 and TRBJ2-5; 8 positions match TRBD2. Losses at the gene ends were 3 bases for V and 5 bases for J; bases not matched to a gene: 8. Germline assignment: CDR1 LNHDA and CDR2 SQIVND (reference sequence). The CDR3 is 15 amino acids. CDR3 amino acids: CASSIGGTRGETQYF. CDR3 bases: TGTGCCAGTAGTATCGGCGGGACTAGGGGGGAGACCCAGTACTTC.

This sequence joins TRBV5-1 and TRBJ2-7; 7 nucleotides match TRBD2. CDR1 SGHRS and CDR2 YFSETQ come from the germline V gene. With V trimmed by 7 bases and J by 0 bases, 4 bases remained unmatched. The CDR3 is 13 residues long. The CDR3 here is CASGREGSYEQYF. The CDR3 nucleotides are TGCGCCAGCGGGAGGGAGGGCTCCTACGAGCAGTACTTC. The entire variable domain, with the rest obtained from reference TRBV5-1 and TRBJ2-7, is as follows: KAGVTQTPRYLIKTRGQQVTLSCSPISGHRSVSWYQQTPGQGLQFLFEYFSETQRNKGNFPGRFSGRQFSNSRSEMNVSTLELGDSALYLCASGREGSYEQYFGPGTRLTVT.

This clone came up once. The rearrangement joins TRBV6-5 to TRBJ2-3; perhaps TRBD2 as D (5 bases). In germline, CDR1 is MNHEY, CDR2 SVGAGI. Trimming stripped 5 bases from V and 3 bases from J, with 6 bases between. The CDR3 runs 12 residues. In DNA, the CDR3 is TGTGCCAGCAGTCCGGGGACAGATACGCAGTATTTT. It yields the protein CASSPGTDTQYF.

The rearrangement links TRBV4-1 to TRBJ1-2, with 8 bases aligning to TRBD1. Per germline, CDR1 MGHRA and CDR2 YSYEKL. V was pared by 5 bases and J by 2 bases, with 7 bases of the junction left unmatched. This CDR3 is 15 amino acids long. CDR3 DNA: TGCGCCAGCAGCTCAGGACAGGGACTCAACTATGGCTACACCTTC. It encodes CASSSGQGLNYGYTF.

This clone has just one count. The rearrangement links TRBV28 to TRBJ1-1, with 9 bases aligning to TRBD1. CDR3 length equals 16 residues. V lost 6 bases, J lost 5 bases, and 13 bases stayed unmatched. CDR1 is MDHEN and CDR2 is SYDVKM in the germline V gene. The CDR3 DNA is TGTGCCAGCAGGTCGGCACCGGGACAGGGAGGAACTGAAGCTTTCTTT. This encodes CASRSAPGQGGTEAFF.

The CDR3 bases are TGTGCCAGCAGCCCGGACAGGGGGCGTACTGAAGCTTTCTTT. Its protein product is CASSPDRGRTEAFF. V is TRBV14 and J is TRBJ1-1; 11 nucleotides match TRBD1. Per germline, CDR1 SGHDN and CDR2 FVKESK. With V trimmed by 4 bases and J by 5 bases, 3 bases remained unmatched. The CDR3 has 14 amino acids.